This paragraph reports one T cell receptor beta chain. The sample originates from a study of Ad26.COV2.S vaccination and SARS-CoV-2 variants. Only in-frame clones appear in the TCRdb table, and some are missing; sequencing was by immunoSEQ multiplex PCR. The table lists roughly 250,000 clones, roughly 87% of them singletons, with roughly 3% in the top ten. The treatment denotes: 19 received Ad26.COV2.S at low or high dose, single or two shots; about five received placebo; per-sample allocation not given. Samples came from day 63 after the first vaccine or placebo injection. The V end lost 2 bases, the J end lost 3 bases, and 9 bases lay between the germline ends. CDR3 size: 14 residues.

The material was peripheral blood, obtained in a trial of Ad26.COV2.S vaccine versus placebo. The rearrangement uses TRBV5-3 and TRBJ1-5; D is unclear. TRBV5-3 is filed as an ORF, its function uncertain. The clonotype comes from a person aged 18-65 years who received the Ad26.COV2.S COVID-19 vaccine or a placebo. Here the CDR3 reads CARSFWDNNQPQHF. DNA of the CDR3: TGTGCCAGAAGCTTCTGGGATAACAATCAGCCCCAGCATTTT.